Below are 5 T cell receptor beta chains sequenced from a single sample in a study of T cells in Graves' hyperthyroidism and ophthalmopathy. Authors of the study amplified TCR beta CDR3 regions from RNA transcripts. Initially, a first-round RT-PCR of the TCR CDR3 employed the HTBI primer set. TCRdb fed the multiplex PCR reads into MiXCR, producing one record per CDR3 protein. The sample has about 600,000 distinct CDR3 sequences; about a sixth are singletons. Sequenced sample: blood. These receptors originate from a woman in her forties with Graves' ophthalmopathy.

There are many counts of this clonotype. The chain carries TRBV11-2 and TRBJ2-7; TRBD1 matches 7 bases. Germline lookup yields CDR1 SGHAT and CDR2 FQNNGV. The ends lost 5 bases at V and 2 bases at J; junction bases unmatched: 6. The CDR3 is 14 amino acids. CDR3 bases: TGTGCCAGCAGCCCTGTAGGGACAGCCTACGAGCAGTACTTC. It specifies CASSPVGTAYEQYF.

In this sample, this clonotype turned up many times. The chain links TRBV3-1 to TRBJ1-5; D is unresolved. The V gene lost 0 bases and the J gene lost 4 bases, with 16 bases spanning the gap. The CDR3 contains 17 residues. The germline V gene encodes CDR1 LGHDT and CDR2 YNNKEL (reference sequence). CDR3 region: CASSQDPGGNSNQPQHF. The DNA for the CDR3 is TGTGCCAGCAGCCAAGATCCAGGAGGGAACTCGAATCAGCCCCAGCATTTT.

About this clonotype itself: The junction shows a germline mismatch at one end, possibly a read error. The rearrangement links TRBV7-9 to TRBJ2-1; perhaps TRBD2 as D (6 bases). This CDR3 comprises 13 residues. In germline, CDR1 is SEHNR, CDR2 FQNEAQ (reference sequence). The CDR3 protein is CASSFEGLPPDVF. The CDR3 coding sequence is TGTGCCAGCAGCTTTGAGGGACTCCCCCCCGATGTCTTC.

There are many counts of this clonotype. The chain has TRBV7-8 and TRBJ2-1; 11 positions agree with TRBD2. The CDR3 is 16 residues long. Losses at the gene ends were 1 base for V and 8 bases for J; bases not matched to a gene: 7. Looked up from germline, CDR1 is SGHVS and CDR2 is FQNEAQ. CDR3 amino acids: CASSLGQASGRYEQFF. CDR3 bases: TGTGCCAGCAGCTTAGGGCAGGCTAGCGGGAGGTATGAGCAGTTCTTC.

Ten or more counts support this clonotype. This rearrangement joins TRBV11-2 to TRBJ2-1; D call uncertain. Deletions cut 5 bases from V and 0 bases from J, with 11 bases between. The CDR3 contains 15 residues. CDR1 is SGHAT and CDR2 is FQNNGV in the germline V gene. The CDR3 is CASSGFPPSYNEQFF. The CDR3 DNA reads as TGTGCCAGCAGCGGGTTCCCCCCCTCCTACAATGAGCAGTTCTTC. The variable domain in full, with the rest retrieved from reference TRBV11-2 and TRBJ2-1, is EAGVAQSPRYKIIEKRQSVAFWCNPISGHATLYWYQQILGQGPKLLIQFQNNGVVDDSQLPKDRFSAERLKGVDSTLKIQPAKLEDSAVYLCASSGFPPSYNEQFFGPGTRLTVL.